The text below deals with one T cell receptor beta chain. Its antigen is not known. Per the germline V gene, CDR1 is MDHEN and CDR2 is SYDVKM. This CDR3 has 15 residues. Trimming shortened V by 4 bases and J by 0 bases, and 10 bases separated the two germline ends. This sample was included in a study of brain metastases from non-small cell lung cancer. The data were produced by immunoSEQ multiplex PCR, yet TCRdb's version contains in-frame clones alone and is incomplete. The sample lists roughly 1,500 clones, around 80% occurring once. Study-wide points: Expanded T-cell clones appeared in roughly 70% of brain metastases over primaries. Paired brain metastases and primary tumors largely shared TCR repertoires.

Sequencing was carried out using primary lung tumor tissue. V usage is TRBV28 and J usage is TRBJ2-1, with a tentative D call TRBD1 (5 bases). This receptor was obtained from a donor older than 35 with non-small cell lung cancer. The CDR3 sequence: CASSSRQSSYNEQFF. CDR3 nucleotides: TGTGCCAGCAGTTCCCGACAGAGCTCCTACAATGAGCAGTTCTTC.